The present T cell receptor beta chain was sequenced within a study of CXCR3-negative and CXCR3-positive naive CD8 T cells. Libraries of TRB cDNA were made by 5' RACE and carried UMIs. TCRdb reprocessed the 5' RACE reads and keeps a single row for each CDR3 protein, giving no DNA. The data show about 8,000 distinct CDR3 sequences, and the top ten clones hold roughly 1.7%. Per germline, CDR1 MNHEY and CDR2 SVGEGT. The CDR3 sequence is 13 residues long. The V call is TRBV6-2 or TRBV6-3, the J call TRBJ1-1. The sample comprised naive CXCR3- CD8+ T cells from blood. Specified subset: CD45RO-CCR7+CD27+CD95- naive CD8+ T cells lacking CXCR3 (TNR3-). The source is a human donor in good health. Some clones in this sample may be carry-over from other donors' samples. The CDR3 region is CASNHGQNTEAFF.